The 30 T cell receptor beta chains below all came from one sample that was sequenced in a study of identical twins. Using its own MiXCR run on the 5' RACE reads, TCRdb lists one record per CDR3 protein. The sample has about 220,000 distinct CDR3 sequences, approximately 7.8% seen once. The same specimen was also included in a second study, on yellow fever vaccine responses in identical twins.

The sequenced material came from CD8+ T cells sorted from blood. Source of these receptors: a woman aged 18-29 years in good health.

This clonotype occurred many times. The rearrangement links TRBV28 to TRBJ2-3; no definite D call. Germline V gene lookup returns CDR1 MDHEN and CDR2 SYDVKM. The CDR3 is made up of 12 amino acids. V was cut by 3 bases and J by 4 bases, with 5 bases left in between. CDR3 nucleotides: TGTGCCAGCAGTTTCACGGCAGATACGCAGTATTTT. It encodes CASSFTADTQYF.

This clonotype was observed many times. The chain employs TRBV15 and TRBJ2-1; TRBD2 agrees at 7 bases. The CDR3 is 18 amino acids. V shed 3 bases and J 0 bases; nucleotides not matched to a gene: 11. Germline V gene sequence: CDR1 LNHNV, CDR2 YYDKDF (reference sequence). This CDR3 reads CATSRGVGAGSSYNEQFF. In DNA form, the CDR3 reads TGTGCCACCAGCAGGGGGGTAGGAGCGGGGTCCTCCTACAATGAGCAGTTCTTC.

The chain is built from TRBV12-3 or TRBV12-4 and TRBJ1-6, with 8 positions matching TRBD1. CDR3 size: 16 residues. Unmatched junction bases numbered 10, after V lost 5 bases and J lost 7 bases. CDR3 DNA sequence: TGTGCCAGCAGTGCCTTAGGACAGGGCCCCAATTCACCCCTCCACTTT. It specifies CASSALGQGPNSPLHF.

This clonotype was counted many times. The CDR3 loop reads CASSLTSGGVTDTQYF. As DNA, the CDR3 is TGCGCCAGCAGTCTAACTAGCGGGGGGGTGACAGATACGCAGTATTTT. The gene calls are TRBV10-2 and TRBJ2-3; 13 bases fit TRBD2. The J segment lost 3 bases and the V segment lost 5 bases, leaving 5 bases of the junction unmatched. Looked up from germline, CDR1 is WSHSY and CDR2 is SAAADI. The CDR3 length is 16 residues.

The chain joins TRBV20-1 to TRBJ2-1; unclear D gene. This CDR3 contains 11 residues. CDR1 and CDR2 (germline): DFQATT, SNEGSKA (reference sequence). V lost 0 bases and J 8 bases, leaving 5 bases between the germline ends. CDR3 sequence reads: CSARDVDEQFF. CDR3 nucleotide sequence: TGCAGTGCTAGAGATGTCGATGAGCAGTTCTTC.

The CDR3 coding sequence is TGTGCTAGTGGTTTGCTAGAAGGAGCTTTCTTT. Translated: CASGLLEGAFF. J is TRBJ1-1 and V is TRBV12-5, with D uncertain. Per the germline V gene, CDR1 is LGHNT and CDR2 is FRNRAP. CDR3 length: 11 amino acids. The V end lost 2 bases, the J end lost 10 bases, and 8 bases lay between the germline ends.

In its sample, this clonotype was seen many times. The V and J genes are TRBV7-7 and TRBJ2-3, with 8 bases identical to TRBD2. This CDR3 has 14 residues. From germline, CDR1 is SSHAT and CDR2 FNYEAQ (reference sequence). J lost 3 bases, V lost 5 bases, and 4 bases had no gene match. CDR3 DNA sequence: TGTGCCAGCAGCCCGGGACTAGATACAGATACGCAGTATTTT. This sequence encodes CASSPGLDTDTQYF.

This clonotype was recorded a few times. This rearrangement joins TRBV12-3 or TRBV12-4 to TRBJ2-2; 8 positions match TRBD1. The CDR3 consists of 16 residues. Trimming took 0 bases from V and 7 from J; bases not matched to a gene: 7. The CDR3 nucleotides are TGTGCCAGCAGTTTAGCTCCCACAGGGGGTGGCGGGGAGCTGTTTTTT. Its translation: CASSLAPTGGGGELFF.

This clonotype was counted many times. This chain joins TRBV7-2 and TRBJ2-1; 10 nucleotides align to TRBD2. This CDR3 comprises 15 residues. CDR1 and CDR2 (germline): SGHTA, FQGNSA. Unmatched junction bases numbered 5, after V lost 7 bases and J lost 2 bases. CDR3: CASTSGGAAYNEQFF. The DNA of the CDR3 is TGTGCCAGCACCAGCGGGGGGGCCGCCTACAATGAGCAGTTCTTC.

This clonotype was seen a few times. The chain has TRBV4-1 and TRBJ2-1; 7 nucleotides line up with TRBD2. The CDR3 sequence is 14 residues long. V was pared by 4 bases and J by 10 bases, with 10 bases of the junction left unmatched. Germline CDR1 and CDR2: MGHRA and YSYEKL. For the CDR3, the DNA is TGCGCCAGCAGCCCGGTGGGGGGGTCTTGGGAGCAGTTCTTC. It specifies CASSPVGGSWEQFF.

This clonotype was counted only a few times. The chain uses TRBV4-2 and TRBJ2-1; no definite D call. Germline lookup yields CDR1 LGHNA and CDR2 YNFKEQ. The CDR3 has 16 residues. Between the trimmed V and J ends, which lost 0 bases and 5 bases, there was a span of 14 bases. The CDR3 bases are TGTGCCAGCAGCCAAGATCTGGGTGACGGAAACAATGAGCAGTTCTTC. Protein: CASSQDLGDGNNEQFF.

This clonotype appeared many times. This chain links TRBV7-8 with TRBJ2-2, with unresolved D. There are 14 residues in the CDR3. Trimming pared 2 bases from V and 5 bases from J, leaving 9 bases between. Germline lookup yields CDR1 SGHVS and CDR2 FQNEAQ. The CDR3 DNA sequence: TGTGCCAGCAGCTTAATCGCTGGGACCGGGGAGCTGTTTTTT. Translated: CASSLIAGTGELFF.

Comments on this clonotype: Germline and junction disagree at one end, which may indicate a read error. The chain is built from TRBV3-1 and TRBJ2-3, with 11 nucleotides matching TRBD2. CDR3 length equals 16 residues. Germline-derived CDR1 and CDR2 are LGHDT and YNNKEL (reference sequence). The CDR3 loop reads CACSHTLAGGTDTQYF. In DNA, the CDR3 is TGTGCCTGCAGCCATACACTAGCGGGAGGCACAGATACGCAGTATTTT.

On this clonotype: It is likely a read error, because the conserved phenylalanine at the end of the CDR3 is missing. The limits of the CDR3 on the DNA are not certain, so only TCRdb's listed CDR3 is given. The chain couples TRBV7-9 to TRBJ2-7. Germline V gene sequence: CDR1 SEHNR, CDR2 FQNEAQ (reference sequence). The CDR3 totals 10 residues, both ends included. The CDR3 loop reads CASSLVEKDA.

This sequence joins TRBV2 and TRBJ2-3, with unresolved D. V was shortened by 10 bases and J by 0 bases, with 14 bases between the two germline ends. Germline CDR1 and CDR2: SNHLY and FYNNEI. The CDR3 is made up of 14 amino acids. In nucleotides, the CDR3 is TGTGCCAACCCACGGACGGAAAGCACAGATACGCAGTATTTT. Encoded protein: CANPRTESTDTQYF.

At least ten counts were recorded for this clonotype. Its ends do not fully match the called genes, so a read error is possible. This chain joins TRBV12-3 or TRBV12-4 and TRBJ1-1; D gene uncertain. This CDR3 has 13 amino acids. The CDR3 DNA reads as TGCGCCAGCAGCTTGGGGATGAACACTGAAGCTTTCTTT. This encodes CASSLGMNTEAFF.

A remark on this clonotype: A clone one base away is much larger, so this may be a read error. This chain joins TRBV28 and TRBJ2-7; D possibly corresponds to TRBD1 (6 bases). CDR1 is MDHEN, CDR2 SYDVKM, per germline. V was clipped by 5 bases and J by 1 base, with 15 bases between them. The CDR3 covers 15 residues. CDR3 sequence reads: CASSMGRGLSYEQYF. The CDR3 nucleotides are TGTGCCAGCAGTATGGGCAGGGGCCTTTCCTACGAGCAGTACTTC.

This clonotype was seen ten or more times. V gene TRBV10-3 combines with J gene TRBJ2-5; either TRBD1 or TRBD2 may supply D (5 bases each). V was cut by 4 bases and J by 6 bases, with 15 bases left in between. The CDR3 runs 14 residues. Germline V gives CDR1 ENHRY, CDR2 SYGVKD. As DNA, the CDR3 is TGTGCCATCAGTGCAGACAGACTAATCCAGACCCAGTACTTC. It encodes CAISADRLIQTQYF.

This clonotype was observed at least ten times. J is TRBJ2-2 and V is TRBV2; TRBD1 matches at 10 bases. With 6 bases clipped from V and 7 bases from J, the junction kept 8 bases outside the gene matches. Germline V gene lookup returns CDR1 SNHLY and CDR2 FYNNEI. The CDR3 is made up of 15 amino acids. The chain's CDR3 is CASRDRGQSGGELFF. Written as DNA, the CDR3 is TGTGCCAGCAGAGACAGGGGGCAGAGCGGCGGGGAGCTGTTTTTT.

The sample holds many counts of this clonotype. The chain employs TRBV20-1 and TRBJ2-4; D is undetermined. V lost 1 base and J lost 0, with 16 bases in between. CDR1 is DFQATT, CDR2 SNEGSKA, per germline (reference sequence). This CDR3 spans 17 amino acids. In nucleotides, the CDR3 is TGCAGTGCTAGAGGCCTACCCACGTACCTAGCCAAAAACATTCAGTACTTC. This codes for CSARGLPTYLAKNIQYF.

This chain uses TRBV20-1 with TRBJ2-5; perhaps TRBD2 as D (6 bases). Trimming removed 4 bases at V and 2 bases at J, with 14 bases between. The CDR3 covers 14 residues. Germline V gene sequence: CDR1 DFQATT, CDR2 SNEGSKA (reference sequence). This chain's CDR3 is CSATTGDLQETQYF. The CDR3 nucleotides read TGCAGTGCTACAACCGGGGACTTGCAAGAGACCCAGTACTTC.

In nucleotides, the CDR3 is TGTGCCAGCAGCTTGGAGGGACAGATTAATGAAAAACTGTTTTTT. The encoded protein is CASSLEGQINEKLFF. This chain uses TRBV7-6 with TRBJ1-4, with TRBD1 matching 7 bases. CDR1 SGHVS and CDR2 FNYEAQ come from the germline V gene. The CDR3 loop spans 15 amino acids. V shed 3 bases, J shed 4 bases, and the junction held 5 bases outside the gene matches.

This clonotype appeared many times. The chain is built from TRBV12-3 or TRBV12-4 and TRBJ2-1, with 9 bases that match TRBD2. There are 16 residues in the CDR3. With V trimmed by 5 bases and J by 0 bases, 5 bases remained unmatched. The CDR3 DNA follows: TGTGCCAGCAGTCCTCTAGCGGGAAGCTCCTACAATGAGCAGTTCTTC. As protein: CASSPLAGSSYNEQFF.

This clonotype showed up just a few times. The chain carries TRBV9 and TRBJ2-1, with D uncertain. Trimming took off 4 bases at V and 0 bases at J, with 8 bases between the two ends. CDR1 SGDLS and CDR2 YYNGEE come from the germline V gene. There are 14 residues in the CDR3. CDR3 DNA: TGTGCCAGCAGCAAGAGTTCCTCCTACAATGAGCAGTTCTTC. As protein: CASSKSSSYNEQFF.

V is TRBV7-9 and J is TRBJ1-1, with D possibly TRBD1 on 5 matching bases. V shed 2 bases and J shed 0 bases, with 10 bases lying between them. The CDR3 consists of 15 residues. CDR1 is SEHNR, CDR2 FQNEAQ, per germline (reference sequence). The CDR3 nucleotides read TGTGCCAGCAGCTTAAGCAGGGCGGTGAACACTGAAGCTTTCTTT. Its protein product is CASSLSRAVNTEAFF.

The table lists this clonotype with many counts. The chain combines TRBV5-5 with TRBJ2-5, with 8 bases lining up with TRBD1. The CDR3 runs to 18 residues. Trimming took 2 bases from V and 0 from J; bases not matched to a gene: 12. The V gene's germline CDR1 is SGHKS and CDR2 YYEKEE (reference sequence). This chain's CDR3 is CASSLAGQGELYQETQYF. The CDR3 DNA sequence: TGTGCCAGCAGCTTAGCCGGACAGGGCGAACTGTACCAAGAGACCCAGTACTTC.

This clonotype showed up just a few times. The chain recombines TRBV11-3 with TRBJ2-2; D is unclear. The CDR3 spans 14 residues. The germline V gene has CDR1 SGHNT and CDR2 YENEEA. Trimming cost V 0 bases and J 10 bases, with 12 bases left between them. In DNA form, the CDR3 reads TGTGCCAGCAGCTTAGATCAAGAAGCACCGGAGCTGTTTTTT. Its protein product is CASSLDQEAPELFF.

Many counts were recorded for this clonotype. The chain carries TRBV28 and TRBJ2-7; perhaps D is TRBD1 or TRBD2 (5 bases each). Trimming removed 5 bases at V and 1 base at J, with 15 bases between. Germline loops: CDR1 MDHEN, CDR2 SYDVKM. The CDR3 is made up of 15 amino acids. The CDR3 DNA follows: TGTGCCAGCAGTCCTCCTTGGGACGGGTCCTACGAGCAGTACTTC. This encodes CASSPPWDGSYEQYF.

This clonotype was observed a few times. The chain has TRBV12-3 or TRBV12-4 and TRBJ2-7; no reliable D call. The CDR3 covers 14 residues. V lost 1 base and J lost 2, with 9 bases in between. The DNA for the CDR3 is TGTGCCAGCAGTTTAGAGGCCCAGCCCTACGAGCAGTACTTC. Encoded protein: CASSLEAQPYEQYF.

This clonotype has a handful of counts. CDR3 sequence (DNA): TGTGCCAGCAGTGCCGGATGGGGCGTCTTTGAAAAACTGTTTTTT. Translated, it gives CASSAGWGVFEKLFF. The V and J genes are TRBV25-1 and TRBJ1-4; D is perhaps TRBD1 (5 bases). Between the trimmed V and J ends, which lost 4 bases and 7 bases, there was a span of 16 bases. The CDR3 contains 15 residues. Per the germline V gene, CDR1 is MGHDK and CDR2 is SYGVNS.